This note documents a single TCR beta chain sequence. Authors' methods: Amplifying reference gene primers gave estimates of nucleated cell counts. Data came from immunoSEQ multiplex PCR; TCRdb stores just in-frame clones and leaves some out. That table is the source of V, J and clone size, and D and trimming were worked out from the DNA. The sample consists of about 190,000 clones, 79% of them appearing once. These data are taken from a study of blood T cell repertoires in COVID-19. In the study overall: Whether acute or convalescent, the COVID-19 samples came from the United States, Italy and Spain. PBMCs, B-cell-depleted T cells, or T cells provided the cDNA or gDNA that made up the material.

Germline V gene lookup returns CDR1 LNHDA and CDR2 SQIVND (reference sequence). Deletions cut 4 bases from V and 4 bases from J, with 10 bases between. The CDR3 totals 13 residues. The J gene is TRBJ2-5, the V gene TRBV19, with D tentatively TRBD2 (5 bases). The TCR sequence derives from a man aged 55 to 70 with active or convalescent COVID-19. The sample was peripheral blood. Here the CDR3 DNA reads TGTGCCAGTAGTAGCGGGTCTCCAGAGACCCAGTACTTC. Protein: CASSSGSPETQYF.